This is a list of T cell receptor beta chains from one sample in a study of shared clonotypes between healthy human individuals. The repertoire was sequenced with immunoSEQ multiplex PCR; TCRdb's copy has only in-frame clones and lacks some. The sample lists 2 million to 2.5 million clones, 90% to 97% seen once, with roughly 0.13% in the top ten. The material sequenced was naive CD4+ T cells sorted from blood. Source of these receptors: a man aged 18 to 29 in good health. Both conserved end residues are part of each CDR3. D genes are given only for firm matches. Clone size is shown for a subset of rows, as once, few, many or a class of expanded clone.

d_gene | j_gene | abundance | v_gene | CDR3nt | CDR3aa
NA | TRBJ1-5 | once | TRBV18 | TGTGCCAGCTCGGCCATAGAGGGGGGGTATCAGCCCCAGCATTTT | CASSAIEGGYQPQHF
TRBD1 | TRBJ1-2 | NA | TRBV4-3 | TGCGCCAGCAGCCAAGTCGACAGGGGAAATGATGGCTACACCTTC | CASSQVDRGNDGYTF
NA | TRBJ1-4 | NA | TRBV18 | TGTGCCAGCTCACCATCCGGAGGGACCGAAAAACTGTTTTTT | CASSPSGGTEKLFF
NA | TRBJ2-1 | NA | TRBV7-7 | TGTGCTAGCAGCTTAAGTGGGAGCAATGAGCAGTTCTTC | CASSLSGSNEQFF
NA | TRBJ1-1 | NA | TRBV27 | TGTGCCAGCAGTTTCCAGGGTATCCCACAAACTGAAGCTTTCTTT | CASSFQGIPQTEAFF
TRBD2 | TRBJ2-7 | NA | TRBV6-5 | TGTGCCAGCAGAACCGGGACTAGCGTCTCCTACGAGCAGTACTTC | CASRTGTSVSYEQYF
NA | TRBJ2-3 | NA | TRBV6-1 | TGTGCCAGCAGTTTACAGGGAGGGGGCACAGATACGCAGTATTTT | CASSLQGGGTDTQYF
NA | TRBJ1-1 | NA | TRBV7-9 | TGTGCCAGCACCCCCTGGGGCACTGAAGCTTTCTTT | CASTPWGTEAFF
NA | TRBJ2-7 | once | TRBV6-5 | TGTGCCAGCAGGAACAGGGCCACCTACGAGCAGTACTTC | CASRNRATYEQYF
NA | TRBJ2-2 | NA | TRBV5-1 | TGCGCCAGCAGCTTGCAGGGATTGAACACCGGGGAGCTGTTTTTT | CASSLQGLNTGELFF
NA | TRBJ2-1 | NA | TRBV10-3 | TGTGCCATCAGTAGCCGGGGCCCTGTGCAGACCAGCTCCTACAATGAGCAGTTCTTC | CAISSRGPVQTSSYNEQFF
NA | TRBJ2-6 | NA | TRBV2 | TGTGCCAGCAGTGAAACGGGAATTGCTGGGGCCAACGTCCTGACTTTC | CASSETGIAGANVLTF
NA | TRBJ2-7 | NA | TRBV2 | TGTGCCAGCAGGTCCTTAGGGCAATCTTACGAGCAGTACTTC | CASRSLGQSYEQYF
NA | TRBJ2-7 | NA | TRBV9 | TGTGCCAGCAGCTTAACCGGGACACCTTACGCTGAGCAGTACTTC | CASSLTGTPYAEQYF
NA | TRBJ2-1 | NA | TRBV18 | TGTGCCAGCTCAATACAGGGTTCCTTGGCCGCCTACAATGAGCAGTTCTTC | CASSIQGSLAAYNEQFF
TRBD1 | TRBJ2-4 | NA | TRBV4-1 | TGCGCCAGCAGCCATCCAACTCCCGGGACAGGGGCGGAATGGACCAAAAACATTCAGTACTTC | CASSHPTPGTGAEWTKNIQYF
NA | TRBJ2-1 | NA | TRBV2 | TGTGCCAGCAGTGAAGCGGGACGTGGGAATGAGCAGTTCTTC | CASSEAGRGNEQFF
NA | TRBJ2-7 | NA | TRBV11-2 | TGTGCCAGCAGCTTAGGGGGCAGTCTCTACGAGCAGTACTTC | CASSLGGSLYEQYF
TRBD2 | TRBJ2-1 | once | TRBV7-8 | TGTGCCAGCAGCTTTTGGCGGGGGTTTTACAATGAGCAGTTCTTC | CASSFWRGFYNEQFF
NA | TRBJ2-3 | NA | TRBV5-1 | TGCGCCAGCGCCCAGGGGGGGACATTCCCTAGCACAGATACGCAGTATTTT | CASAQGGTFPSTDTQYF
NA | TRBJ2-1 | once | TRBV10-1 | TGCGCCAGCAGTGAGTCCCGACCACCGGACTACAATGAGCAGTTCTTC | CASSESRPPDYNEQFF
TRBD1 | TRBJ1-3 | NA | TRBV6-1 | TGTGCCACCTTGGGGACAGTAAACACCATATATTTT | CATLGTVNTIYF